A selection of T cell receptor beta chains follows, all from one sample in a study of graft-versus-host responses after intestinal transplantation. Libraries were prepared by immunoSEQ multiplex PCR; TCRdb keeps only in-frame clonotypes and omits some of them. Seen here are fewer than 110,000 clones, under 95% observed once, and the top ten hold 1% to 1.5%. No antigen has been identified for these receptors. Sample: unstimulated CD8+ T cells sorted from spleen or lymph node cells, taken before intestinal transplant. These TCRs come from a human donor who received an intestinal transplant. Both conserved end residues are part of each CDR3. D genes are given only for firm matches. Clone sizes are given selectively: once, few, many, or a class where the clone is expanded.

CDR3nt: TGTGCCAGCAGCTCCTTGGAGGGGAGGGCGGCCGGGGAGCTGTTTTTT
CDR3aa: CASSSLEGRAAGELFF
j_gene: TRBJ2-2
abundance: -
d_gene: TRBD2
v_gene: TRBV9

CDR3nt: TGTGCCAGCAGCACCGGCGGGGCGAACGAGCAGTACTTC
CDR3aa: CASSTGGANEQYF
j_gene: TRBJ2-7
abundance: once
d_gene: -
v_gene: TRBV5-4

CDR3nt: TGTGCCACCAGCATGGAGACGGGACTAGCGGACCCAGAGACCCAGTACTTC
CDR3aa: CATSMETGLADPETQYF
j_gene: TRBJ2-5
abundance: -
d_gene: TRBD2
v_gene: TRBV15

CDR3nt: TGTGCCAGCAGCTCTGCTAATACAGGGGAGCAGTACTTC
CDR3aa: CASSSANTGEQYF
j_gene: TRBJ2-7
abundance: -
d_gene: -
v_gene: TRBV7-9

CDR3nt: TGTGCCAGCAGCTTTGGGACTGAAGCTAGCGGGGACTACGAGCAGTACTTC
CDR3aa: CASSFGTEASGDYEQYF
j_gene: TRBJ2-7
abundance: -
d_gene: TRBD2
v_gene: TRBV7-6

CDR3nt: TGTGCCACCAGCAGAGATGTGGGAGAAGAGACCCAGTACTTC
CDR3aa: CATSRDVGEETQYF
j_gene: TRBJ2-5
abundance: -
d_gene: -
v_gene: TRBV15

CDR3nt: TGCAGCGTTGACGGCAAAACCCCGAACAATGAGCAGTTCTTC
CDR3aa: CSVDGKTPNNEQFF
j_gene: TRBJ2-1
abundance: -
d_gene: -
v_gene: TRBV29-1

CDR3nt: TGTGCCAGCAGCTTTACCGGACTGGAAGAGACCCAGTACTTC
CDR3aa: CASSFTGLEETQYF
j_gene: TRBJ2-5
abundance: -
d_gene: -
v_gene: TRBV6-6

CDR3nt: TGTGCCAGTAGTATGTCTCTACCGAAAGAAGCTTTCTTT
CDR3aa: CASSMSLPKEAFF
j_gene: TRBJ1-1
abundance: once
d_gene: -
v_gene: TRBV19

CDR3nt: TGCGCCAGCAGCACCGACAGGGGCTACGAGCAGTACTTC
CDR3aa: CASSTDRGYEQYF
j_gene: TRBJ2-7
abundance: -
d_gene: TRBD1
v_gene: TRBV5-1

CDR3nt: TGTGCCAGTAGCGGGGTTTACAATGAGCAGTTCTTC
CDR3aa: CASSGVYNEQFF
j_gene: TRBJ2-1
abundance: few
d_gene: -
v_gene: TRBV19

CDR3nt: TGCGCCAGCAGCCAAACCTTAGGCTCACCCTACGAGCAGTACTTC
CDR3aa: CASSQTLGSPYEQYF
j_gene: TRBJ2-7
abundance: -
d_gene: -
v_gene: TRBV4-1

CDR3nt: TGTGCCAGCAGTTACAAAGGGGGTGGCACTGAAGCTTTCTTT
CDR3aa: CASSYKGGGTEAFF
j_gene: TRBJ1-1
abundance: -
d_gene: -
v_gene: TRBV6-5

CDR3nt: TGTGCCAGCAGCCAGGACTACGAGCAGTACTTC
CDR3aa: CASSQDYEQYF
j_gene: TRBJ2-7
abundance: few
d_gene: -
v_gene: TRBV14

CDR3nt: TGTGCCAGCAGCTCCGGACAGGCCGAGGAGTTCTTC
CDR3aa: CASSSGQAEEFF
j_gene: TRBJ2-1
abundance: -
d_gene: TRBD1
v_gene: TRBV9

CDR3nt: TGTGCCAGCAGTTACTCGGCGGGGAACACTGAAGCTTTCTTT
CDR3aa: CASSYSAGNTEAFF
j_gene: TRBJ1-1
abundance: -
d_gene: -
v_gene: TRBV6-5

CDR3nt: TGTGCCAGCAGCTCCCAGGACAGCTACGAGCAGTACTTC
CDR3aa: CASSSQDSYEQYF
j_gene: TRBJ2-7
abundance: -
d_gene: -
v_gene: TRBV5-4

CDR3nt: TGTGCCAGCTCACCGACGGGGACCCGACGGTCTTCGGGGGAGCTGTTTTTT
CDR3aa: CASSPTGTRRSSGELFF
j_gene: TRBJ2-2
abundance: -
d_gene: -
v_gene: TRBV18

CDR3nt: TGTGCCAGCAGTTACTCGTCCCTAACGGTCGAAGCTTTCTTT
CDR3aa: CASSYSSLTVEAFF
j_gene: TRBJ1-1
abundance: -
d_gene: -
v_gene: TRBV6-6

CDR3nt: TGCAGCGCAACGTCCCATGAGCAGTTCTTC
CDR3aa: CSATSHEQFF
j_gene: TRBJ2-1
abundance: once
d_gene: -
v_gene: TRBV29-1

CDR3nt: TGTGCCAGTAGTATACTTAGGCAGAACTTTAGGTCCAACGTCCTGACTTTC
CDR3aa: CASSILRQNFRSNVLTF
j_gene: TRBJ2-6
abundance: once
d_gene: -
v_gene: TRBV19

CDR3nt: TGTGCCAGCAGCACCCCGTCGTCAGAAGAGACCCAGTACTTC
CDR3aa: CASSTPSSEETQYF
j_gene: TRBJ2-5
abundance: -
d_gene: -
v_gene: TRBV7-9

CDR3nt: TGCGCCAGCAGCCTGTCACCCAACGCCTACGAGCAGTACTTC
CDR3aa: CASSLSPNAYEQYF
j_gene: TRBJ2-7
abundance: -
d_gene: -
v_gene: TRBV10-2

CDR3nt: TGTGCCAGCAGCCACCCGAGGGGGGGGTTGCACGAGCAGTACTTC
CDR3aa: CASSHPRGGLHEQYF
j_gene: TRBJ2-7
abundance: -
d_gene: -
v_gene: TRBV14

CDR3nt: TGTGCCAGCAGTTACAGGGGGACTGGAAACACCATATATTTT
CDR3aa: CASSYRGTGNTIYF
j_gene: TRBJ1-3
abundance: -
d_gene: TRBD1
v_gene: TRBV27

CDR3nt: TGTGCCGGCGACTCCTATAATTCACCCCTCCACTTT
CDR3aa: CAGDSYNSPLHF
j_gene: TRBJ1-6
abundance: -
d_gene: -
v_gene: TRBV6-5

CDR3nt: TGTGCCAGCAGCTCCGGACAGGGTGGGTCACCCCTCCACTTT
CDR3aa: CASSSGQGGSPLHF
j_gene: TRBJ1-6
abundance: -
d_gene: TRBD1
v_gene: TRBV7-9

CDR3nt: TGTGCCAGCAGTCTACTCGCCGGGACTAGCAGCTACGAGCAGTACTTC
CDR3aa: CASSLLAGTSSYEQYF
j_gene: TRBJ2-7
abundance: -
d_gene: TRBD2
v_gene: TRBV27

CDR3nt: TGTGCCAGCAGCTTAGACGATAATGAGCAGTTCTTC
CDR3aa: CASSLDDNEQFF
j_gene: TRBJ2-1
abundance: -
d_gene: -
v_gene: TRBV11-2

CDR3nt: TGTGCCACCAGCATAGAGACAGGGGCCTACGAGCAGTACTTC
CDR3aa: CATSIETGAYEQYF
j_gene: TRBJ2-7
abundance: -
d_gene: TRBD1
v_gene: TRBV15

CDR3nt: TGTGCTAGTGGCTCTGATATGAGCTCCTATAATTCACCCCTCCACTTT
CDR3aa: CASGSDMSSYNSPLHF
j_gene: TRBJ1-6
abundance: once
d_gene: -
v_gene: TRBV12-5

CDR3nt: TGCGCCAGCAGCTTGGAGCCTAGCGGGGTCACAGATACGCAGTATTTT
CDR3aa: CASSLEPSGVTDTQYF
j_gene: TRBJ2-3
abundance: -
d_gene: TRBD2
v_gene: TRBV5-1

CDR3nt: TGTGCCAGCAGCTTCGACCTAGCGGGGGTCAACGAGCAGTACTTC
CDR3aa: CASSFDLAGVNEQYF
j_gene: TRBJ2-7
abundance: once
d_gene: TRBD2
v_gene: TRBV27

CDR3nt: TGCAGCGTTGTACAGCCGGGACAGGGGGCCGGGGAGCTGTTTTTT
CDR3aa: CSVVQPGQGAGELFF
j_gene: TRBJ2-2
abundance: -
d_gene: TRBD1
v_gene: TRBV29-1

CDR3nt: TGTGCCAGTAGTCCCCTTAGCGGGGTAACCTACGAGCAGTACTTC
CDR3aa: CASSPLSGVTYEQYF
j_gene: TRBJ2-7
abundance: -
d_gene: TRBD2
v_gene: TRBV19

CDR3nt: TGTGCCAGCAGCTTGGATCGAGGACAGGGGGTAGGTGGCTACACCTTC
CDR3aa: CASSLDRGQGVGGYTF
j_gene: TRBJ1-2
abundance: -
d_gene: TRBD1
v_gene: TRBV5-4

CDR3nt: TGTGCCAGCAGCTTAGAAGGTTCAGGAGGGGGCCGCGCAGAAGCTTTCTTT
CDR3aa: CASSLEGSGGGRAEAFF
j_gene: TRBJ1-1
abundance: -
d_gene: TRBD1
v_gene: TRBV7-4

CDR3nt: TGTGCCAGCAGTGAATTGGGGCAAGAGACCCAGTACTTC
CDR3aa: CASSELGQETQYF
j_gene: TRBJ2-5
abundance: -
d_gene: -
v_gene: TRBV25-1

CDR3nt: TGCGCCAGCAGCCAAGATGTGGGGGGTCAGCCCCAGCATTTT
CDR3aa: CASSQDVGGQPQHF
j_gene: TRBJ1-5
abundance: -
d_gene: -
v_gene: TRBV4-1

CDR3nt: TGTGCCAGCAGTTTATTGCCGACAGATACGCAGTATTTT
CDR3aa: CASSLLPTDTQYF
j_gene: TRBJ2-3
abundance: -
d_gene: -
v_gene: TRBV27

CDR3nt: TGTGCCAGCAGCGTAGGGGGGCTAGGGACTGAAGCTTTCTTT
CDR3aa: CASSVGGLGTEAFF
j_gene: TRBJ1-1
abundance: -
d_gene: -
v_gene: TRBV9

CDR3nt: TGCGCCAGCAGCCCCCAAGTTGGGGAGCTGTTTTTT
CDR3aa: CASSPQVGELFF
j_gene: TRBJ2-2
abundance: -
d_gene: -
v_gene: TRBV5-1

CDR3nt: TGTGCCAGCAGCTTAGCGTCGGGATCTCCCTACGAGCAGTACTTC
CDR3aa: CASSLASGSPYEQYF
j_gene: TRBJ2-7
abundance: -
d_gene: -
v_gene: TRBV7-6

CDR3nt: TGTGCCAGCGGCGCGGGGACCACGACCTACGAGCAGTACTTC
CDR3aa: CASGAGTTTYEQYF
j_gene: TRBJ2-7
abundance: -
d_gene: -
v_gene: TRBV6-5

CDR3nt: TGTGCCAGCAGTTTATTGGGACAGGGTTACGAGCAGTACTTC
CDR3aa: CASSLLGQGYEQYF
j_gene: TRBJ2-7
abundance: -
d_gene: TRBD1
v_gene: TRBV27

CDR3nt: TGTGCCAGCAGTTCAGTGGGCACAGATACGCAGTATTTT
CDR3aa: CASSSVGTDTQYF
j_gene: TRBJ2-3
abundance: few
d_gene: -
v_gene: TRBV27

CDR3nt: TGTGCCAGCAGCTTACCGGGACAGGGCGAGGTGGAGCAGTACTTC
CDR3aa: CASSLPGQGEVEQYF
j_gene: TRBJ2-7
abundance: -
d_gene: TRBD1
v_gene: TRBV7-7

CDR3nt: TGTGCCAGCAGTGAAGACAGGACCCCCTATACTTCACCCCTCCACTTT
CDR3aa: CASSEDRTPYTSPLHF
j_gene: TRBJ1-6
abundance: -
d_gene: -
v_gene: TRBV6-1

CDR3nt: TGTGCCAGTAGCGCAGGGCTGGGTGGGACCCAGTACTTC
CDR3aa: CASSAGLGGTQYF
j_gene: TRBJ2-5
abundance: -
d_gene: -
v_gene: TRBV19

CDR3nt: TGTGCCAGCAGTTCTACCGGGACTAGCGGTTCGGATACGCAGTATTTT
CDR3aa: CASSSTGTSGSDTQYF
j_gene: TRBJ2-3
abundance: -
d_gene: TRBD2
v_gene: TRBV7-9

CDR3nt: TGTGCCAGCAGCTTAGGGGGCCCGACCTACGAGCAGTACTTC
CDR3aa: CASSLGGPTYEQYF
j_gene: TRBJ2-7
abundance: -
d_gene: -
v_gene: TRBV11-2

CDR3nt: TGTGCCAGCAGGAGACTAGCGGGGTACGATGAGCAGTTCTTC
CDR3aa: CASRRLAGYDEQFF
j_gene: TRBJ2-1
abundance: -
d_gene: TRBD2
v_gene: TRBV6-5

CDR3nt: TGCAGCGTTGTGTGGGGGGCTCAATACTTCGGAATAAGCTCCTACAATGAGCAGTTCTTC
CDR3aa: CSVVWGAQYFGISSYNEQFF
j_gene: TRBJ2-1
abundance: -
d_gene: -
v_gene: TRBV29-1